These 10 T cell receptor beta chains were all obtained from the same sample, sequenced in a study of cytomegalovirus exposure and HLA in healthy donors. Libraries were prepared by immunoSEQ multiplex PCR; TCRdb keeps only in-frame clonotypes and omits some of them. The sample consists of some 90,000 clones, around 96% of them appearing once. Sequencing was carried out using PBMCs. These receptors were obtained from a young man in good health and CMV-seronegative.

V gene TRBV15 combines with J gene TRBJ2-3, with D maybe TRBD2 (6 bases). This CDR3 spans 16 amino acids. V lost 1 base to trimming and J lost 2 bases, with 13 bases between them. Germline V gene data show CDR1 as LNHNV and CDR2 as YYDKDF (reference sequence). This CDR3 is CATSRVRTTYTDTQYF. The CDR3 region has the DNA TGTGCCACCAGCAGAGTCAGGACTACTTACACAGATACGCAGTATTTT.

The chain couples TRBV10-2 to TRBJ2-1; 7 nucleotides agree with TRBD2. Per germline, CDR1 WSHSY and CDR2 SAAADI. The CDR3 runs 13 residues. V was clipped by 4 bases and J by 8 bases; unmatched bases: 5. CDR3 amino acids: CASSGGRGDEQFF. CDR3 sequence (DNA): TGCGCCAGCAGTGGCGGGAGAGGCGATGAGCAGTTCTTC.

The chain links TRBV30 to TRBJ2-7; a weak D match, TRBD2 (5 bases). Trimming cost V 4 bases and J 2 bases, with 12 bases left between them. The germline V gene has CDR1 GTSNPN and CDR2 SVGIG (reference sequence). There are 13 residues in the CDR3. Here the CDR3 DNA reads TGTGCCTGGACCCGATCCGGGGCCTACGAGCAGTACTTC. As protein: CAWTRSGAYEQYF. The full variable domain, with the rest looked up from reference TRBV30 and TRBJ2-7, is SQTIHQWPATLVQPVGSPLSLECTVEGTSNPNLYWYRQAAGRGLQLLFYSVGIGQISSEVPQNLSASRPQDRQFILSSKKLLLSDSGFYLCAWTRSGAYEQYFGPGTRLTVT.

This chain joins TRBV9 and TRBJ1-1; D might be TRBD1 (6 bases). The CDR3 contains 13 residues. The V gene lost 3 bases and the J gene lost 5 bases, with 11 bases spanning the gap. Germline loops: CDR1 SGDLS, CDR2 YYNGEE. This CDR3 reads CASSATGKTEAFF. In nucleotides, the CDR3 is TGTGCCAGCAGCGCCACAGGGAAAACTGAAGCTTTCTTT.

The gene calls are TRBV19 and TRBJ2-1; TRBD2 aligns across 10 bases. The CDR3 sequence is 16 residues long. J was trimmed by 6 bases and V by 2 bases; bases with no gene match: 7. Germline loops: CDR1 LNHDA, CDR2 SQIVND (reference sequence). CDR3 nucleotides: TGTGCCAGTAGTATAAAGAGGCCTAGCGGGAGCAATGAGCAGTTCTTC. It encodes CASSIKRPSGSNEQFF. The variable domain in full, completed from reference TRBV19 and TRBJ2-1, reads DGGITQSPKYLFRKEGQNVTLSCEQNLNHDAMYWYRQDPGQGLRLIYYSQIVNDFQKGDIAEGYSVSREKKESFPLTVTSAQKNPTAFYLCASSIKRPSGSNEQFFGPGTRLTVL.

The V gene is TRBV19, the J gene TRBJ2-6; TRBD1 matches at 11 bases. V shed 11 bases and J 0 bases; nucleotides not matched to a gene: 9. CDR3 size: 17 residues. The germline CDR1 and CDR2 sequences are LNHDA and SQIVND (reference sequence). The CDR3 DNA reads as TGTGCCTTGAGAATAGGGACAGGGGGCTCTGGGGCCAACGTCCTGACTTTC. Translating gives CALRIGTGGSGANVLTF.

The chain has TRBV7-2 and TRBJ2-4, with D possibly TRBD1 on 5 matching bases. The CDR3 loop spans 16 amino acids. V dropped 2 bases and J dropped 4 bases, with 15 bases sitting between them. CDR1 is SGHTA and CDR2 is FQGNSA in the germline V gene. The CDR3 spells CASSLFQGRAKNIQYF. CDR3 coding DNA: TGTGCCAGCAGCTTATTCCAAGGCAGGGCAAAAAACATTCAGTACTTC.

The genes are TRBV18 and TRBJ1-1; perhaps TRBD1 as D (6 bases). CDR1 and CDR2 from the germline V gene are KGHSH and LQKENI. This CDR3 comprises 13 residues. V was pared by 5 bases and J by 0 bases, with 7 bases between. CDR3 sequence (DNA): TGTGCCAGCTCAGGACAGATGAACACTGAAGCTTTCTTT. Its protein product is CASSGQMNTEAFF. Combining the CDR3 with reference TRBV18 and TRBJ1-1 gives the whole variable domain NAGVMQNPRHLVRRRGQEARLRCSPMKGHSHVYWYRQLPEEGLKFMVYLQKENIIDESGMPKERFSAEFPKEGPSILRIQQVVRGDSAAYFCASSGQMNTEAFFGQGTRLTVV.

The sample holds one count of this clone. The chain couples TRBV30 to TRBJ2-2; D ambiguous. The CDR3 has 13 amino acids. V gave up 4 bases and J gave up 2 bases, with 8 bases separating them. Germline CDR1 is GTSNPN and CDR2 is SVGIG (reference sequence). CDR3 in amino acids: CAWIEQNTGELFF. The CDR3 coding sequence is TGTGCCTGGATCGAGCAAAACACCGGGGAGCTGTTTTTT. The whole variable domain, remainder taken from reference TRBV30 and TRBJ2-2, is SQTIHQWPATLVQPVGSPLSLECTVEGTSNPNLYWYRQAAGRGLQLLFYSVGIGQISSEVPQNLSASRPQDRQFILSSKKLLLSDSGFYLCAWIEQNTGELFFGEGSRLTVL.

V and J are TRBV28 and TRBJ1-4, with D possibly being TRBD1 (6 bases). The CDR3 is made up of 16 amino acids. CDR1 and CDR2 from the germline V gene are MDHEN and SYDVKM. V lost 7 bases and J 8 bases, leaving 23 bases between the germline ends. CDR3 nucleotide sequence: TGTGCCAGCACGGAACAGGGTATCGGTTCAAGGGAAAAACTGTTTTTT. Translated, it gives CASTEQGIGSREKLFF. Full variable domain (missing parts from reference TRBV28 and TRBJ1-4): DVKVTQSSRYLVKRTGEKVFLECVQDMDHENMFWYRQDPGLGLRLIYFSYDVKMKEKGDIPEGYSVSREKKERFSLILESASTNQTSMYLCASTEQGIGSREKLFFGSGTQLSVL.